Given below is one T cell receptor (beta chain) in context. Its antigen is currently unknown. This sample is part of a study of CD8+ T cells in alopecia areata. Study at large: Patients received oral tofacitinib, 5 to 10 mg twice daily, for moderate-to-severe alopecia areata. Findings of the study overall: Between patients, shared TCR sequences were less clear than in mice. This was possibly due in part to HLA diversity in the patient population.

RNA extraction and reverse transcription yielded cDNA as sequencing template. TCRdb's copy holds only in-frame clones and misses some; the assay was immunoSEQ multiplex PCR. The table records 160,000 or so clones, 45% to 60% of them present only once. The V gene lost 2 bases and the J gene lost 7 bases, with 11 bases spanning the gap. Per germline, CDR1 GTSNPN and CDR2 SVGIG (reference sequence). The CDR3 totals 12 residues. The source was CD8+ T cells sorted from blood, collected at week 0. The clonotype originates from a human donor with alopecia areata. The genes are TRBV30 and TRBJ1-2; maybe TRBD1 (5 bases). The DNA for the CDR3 is TGTGCCTGGAGTCTATCAGGGAGTGGCTACACCTTC. As protein: CAWSLSGSGYTF.